This T cell receptor beta chain was captured by sequencing in a study of T cell responses to AZD1222 COVID-19 vaccine. Turning to this clone: The target antigen is unknown.

Study-level results: Just five to seven people given AZD1222 tested seropositive at baseline. When two AZD1222 doses had been given, Spike-specific TCR breadth and depth rose. White British people made up most donors, females outnumbered males, and clonal diversity was possibly underestimated.

Measured with immunoSEQ multiplex PCR; TCRdb has only the in-frame clones, and not every one. The table shows tens of thousands of clones, with 88% occurring only once. The CDR3 contains 14 residues. The germline V gene encodes CDR1 SGHTA and CDR2 FQGNSA. Trimming removed 5 bases from V and 5 bases from J; junction bases left unmatched: 5. The chain links TRBV7-2 to TRBJ1-3; 8 bases line up with TRBD1. Specimen: peripheral blood, collected 28 days after the second AZD1222 dose. This clonotype was obtained from an adult who received the AZD1222 COVID-19 vaccine. CDR3 in DNA: TGTGCCAGCAGCGCCGGACAGGGACGAAACACCATATATTTT. As protein: CASSAGQGRNTIYF.